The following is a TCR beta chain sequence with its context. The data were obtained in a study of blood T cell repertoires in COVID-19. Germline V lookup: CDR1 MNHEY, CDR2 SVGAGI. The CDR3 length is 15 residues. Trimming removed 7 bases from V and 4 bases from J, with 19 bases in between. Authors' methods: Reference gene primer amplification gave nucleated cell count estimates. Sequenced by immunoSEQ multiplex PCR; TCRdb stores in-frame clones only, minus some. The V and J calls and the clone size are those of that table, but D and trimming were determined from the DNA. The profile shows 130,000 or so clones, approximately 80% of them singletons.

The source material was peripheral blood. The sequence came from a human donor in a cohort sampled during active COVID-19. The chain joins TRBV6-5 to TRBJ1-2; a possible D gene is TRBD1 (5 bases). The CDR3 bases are TGTGCCAGCACCGGGGGGGGTTTCGCGTTCTATGGCTACACCTTC. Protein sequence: CASTGGGFAFYGYTF.